Below, 3 T cell receptor beta chains from the same sample are listed, as sequenced in a study of T cells in women clearing cervical HPV infection. Produced via immunoSEQ multiplex PCR; TCRdb's table is partial and in-frame only. This sample contains about 25,000 clones. The specimen was blood buffy coat. Receptor source: a woman aged 18 to 69 with a cervical HPV16 infection that either progressed to CIN3+ or cleared (not recorded which).

To note about this clone: Read sequence stops 3 residues before the CDR3 end, and the germline J gene provides the missing end. The genes are TRBV5-1 and TRBJ2-3; D may be TRBD1 (5 bases). Germline loops: CDR1 SGHRS, CDR2 YFSETQ. The CDR3 covers 16 residues. V gave up 0 bases and J gave up 3 bases, with 14 bases separating them. CDR3 DNA (partial): TGCGCCAGCAGCTTGGGGGGCTCTGGACGGACAGATACG. Its protein is CASSLGGSGRTDT. The entire CDR3 is CASSLGGSGRTDTQYF. Using reference TRBV5-1 and TRBJ2-3 for the parts outside the CDR3, the full variable domain is KAGVTQTPRYLIKTRGQQVTLSCSPISGHRSVSWYQQTPGQGLQFLFEYFSETQRNKGNFPGRFSGRQFSNSRSEMNVSTLELGDSALYLCASSLGGSGRTDTQYFGPGTRLTVL.

On this clone: The read is 3 residues too short to cover the CDR3 end, so that end is filled in from the germline J gene. The gene calls are TRBV30 and TRBJ2-2; tentatively, D is TRBD1 (5 bases). This CDR3 contains 14 residues. From germline, CDR1 is GTSNPN and CDR2 SVGIG (reference sequence). The covered CDR3 bases are TGTGCCTGGAACCGTAACTCTGGGGCCAACGTG. Translated, it gives CAWNRNSGANV. The CDR3 as a whole reads CAWNRNSGANVLFF.

As to this clone: With the read ending 3 residues before the CDR3 end, the germline J gene is used to fill in that end. The chain couples TRBV18 to TRBJ2-2, with TRBD1 identical over 7 bases. The V segment lost 5 bases and the J segment 4 bases; nucleotides outside the gene matches: 7. CDR3 length: 15 amino acids. The germline V gene has CDR1 KGHSH and CDR2 LQKENI. The part of the CDR3 DNA that was read is TGTGCCAGCTCATCCGACAGGGTGGGCACCGGGGAG. This codes for CASSSDRVGTGE. The CDR3, in full, reads CASSSDRVGTGELFF.